These T cell receptor beta chains were read from a single sample in a study of blood T cells in healthy people across ages. TCRdb itself ran the 5' RACE reads through MiXCR, one entry per CDR3 protein. The data contain about 570,000 distinct CDR3 sequences, 27% of them singletons. Input material: blood. Receptor source: a woman aged 70 to 79 in good health. Both conserved end residues are part of each CDR3. Each record gives: V gene, J gene, D gene, clone size, CDR3 protein, CDR3 DNA. The D gene is left open where the match is weak. Rows give clone size only sometimes, using once, few, many, or a class for an expanded clone.

V gene: TRBV14; J gene: TRBJ1-1; D gene: -; clone size: -; CDR3 protein: CASSFYVGFEAFF; CDR3 DNA: TGTGCCAGCAGTTTCTACGTCGGCTTTGAAGCTTTCTTT
V gene: TRBV6-2/TRBV6-3; J gene: TRBJ2-1; D gene: TRBD2; clone size: -; CDR3 protein: CASRIAGGPHDEQFF; CDR3 DNA: TGTGCCAGCAGGATCGCGGGGGGGCCGCACGATGAGCAGTTCTTC
V gene: TRBV29-1; J gene: TRBJ2-5; D gene: -; clone size: few; CDR3 protein: CSAGHQETQYF; CDR3 DNA: TGCAGCGCGGGGCACCAAGAGACCCAGTACTTC
V gene: TRBV5-1; J gene: TRBJ2-5; D gene: TRBD2; clone size: few; CDR3 protein: CASRLPGTSAQETQYF; CDR3 DNA: TGCGCCAGCAGACTCCCGGGGACTAGCGCCCAAGAGACCCAGTACTTC
V gene: TRBV3-1; J gene: TRBJ1-1; D gene: -; clone size: -; CDR3 protein: CTSSQEGGPGSAFF; CDR3 DNA: TGTACCAGCAGCCAAGAGGGTGGTCCAGGGTCGGCTTTCTTT
V gene: TRBV5-1; J gene: TRBJ2-1; D gene: -; clone size: -; CDR3 protein: CASSLGGPGLGEQFF; CDR3 DNA: TGCGCCAGCAGCTTGGGGGGGCCTGGTCTCGGTGAGCAGTTCTTC
V gene: TRBV20-1; J gene: TRBJ1-4; D gene: -; clone size: -; CDR3 protein: CSARDGQGGREKLFF; CDR3 DNA: TGCAGTGCTAGAGATGGCCAAGGGGGACGTGAAAAACTGTTTTTT
V gene: TRBV12-3/TRBV12-4; J gene: TRBJ2-2; D gene: TRBD1; clone size: few; CDR3 protein: CASSWGTGDTGELFF; CDR3 DNA: TGTGCCAGCAGTTGGGGGACAGGGGACACCGGGGAGCTGTTTTTT
V gene: TRBV11-2; J gene: TRBJ2-3; D gene: -; clone size: -; CDR3 protein: CAGSNRLVLSTDTQYF; CDR3 DNA: TGTGCCGGCAGCAACCGCCTAGTTCTAAGCACAGATACGCAGTATTTT
V gene: TRBV7-3; J gene: TRBJ1-2; D gene: TRBD1; clone size: -; CDR3 protein: CASSAGQDEGYTF; CDR3 DNA: TGTGCCAGCAGCGCCGGACAGGATGAAGGCTACACCTTC
V gene: TRBV6-5; J gene: TRBJ2-5; D gene: TRBD2; clone size: few; CDR3 protein: CASSNRAAGGQETQYF; CDR3 DNA: TGTGCCAGCAGTAACCGTGCGGCGGGGGGGCAAGAGACCCAGTACTTC
V gene: TRBV18; J gene: TRBJ2-5; D gene: -; clone size: -; CDR3 protein: CASSPGREQETQYF; CDR3 DNA: TGTGCCAGCTCTCCGGGACGGGAGCAAGAGACCCAGTACTTC
V gene: TRBV6-1; J gene: TRBJ2-1; D gene: -; clone size: -; CDR3 protein: CASSEGRIVASYNEQFF; CDR3 DNA: TGTGCCAGCAGTGAAGGGAGGATAGTAGCGTCCTACAATGAGCAGTTCTTC
V gene: TRBV10-3; J gene: TRBJ1-2; D gene: TRBD1; clone size: few; CDR3 protein: CAISEVTGGHGYTF; CDR3 DNA: TGTGCCATCAGTGAGGTCACAGGGGGACACGGCTACACCTTC
V gene: TRBV20-1; J gene: TRBJ2-3; D gene: TRBD2; clone size: many; CDR3 protein: CSARTSGGPDTQYF; CDR3 DNA: TGCAGTGCTAGGACTAGCGGGGGTCCAGATACGCAGTATTTT
V gene: TRBV20-1; J gene: TRBJ1-1; D gene: -; clone size: -; CDR3 protein: CSAFTVNTEAFF; CDR3 DNA: TGCAGTGCTTTCACGGTGAACACTGAAGCTTTCTTT
V gene: TRBV5-1; J gene: TRBJ2-5; D gene: TRBD2; clone size: few; CDR3 protein: CASSEGTSGGVETQYF; CDR3 DNA: TGCGCCAGCAGCGAGGGGACTAGCGGGGGGGTCGAAACCCAGTACTTC
V gene: TRBV29-1; J gene: TRBJ1-2; D gene: -; clone size: -; CDR3 protein: CSVDNRVNYGYTF; CDR3 DNA: TGCAGCGTTGACAACAGGGTTAACTATGGCTACACCTTC
V gene: TRBV27; J gene: TRBJ2-1; D gene: -; clone size: -; CDR3 protein: CASSREGSSYNEQFF; CDR3 DNA: TGTGCCAGCAGTCGCGAGGGGTCCTCCTACAATGAGCAGTTCTTC
V gene: TRBV30; J gene: TRBJ2-1; D gene: TRBD2; clone size: -; CDR3 protein: CAWSVRASGVNEQFF; CDR3 DNA: TGTGCCTGGAGTGTACGTGCTAGCGGGGTTAATGAGCAGTTCTTC
V gene: TRBV7-2; J gene: TRBJ1-1; D gene: -; clone size: once; CDR3 protein: CASSRLLGTEAFF; CDR3 DNA: TGTGCCAGCAGCCGTCTTTTAGGCACTGAAGCTTTCTTT
V gene: TRBV12-3/TRBV12-4; J gene: TRBJ2-1; D gene: -; clone size: -; CDR3 protein: CASRLQYSYNEQFF; CDR3 DNA: TGTGCCAGCAGACTACAGTACTCCTACAATGAGCAGTTCTTC
V gene: TRBV5-1; J gene: TRBJ2-3; D gene: -; clone size: -; CDR3 protein: CASSLDGGPTDTQYF; CDR3 DNA: TGCGCCAGCAGCTTGGACGGGGGGCCCACAGATACGCAGTATTTT
V gene: TRBV6-2/TRBV6-3; J gene: TRBJ2-5; D gene: -; clone size: few; CDR3 protein: CASSPGISKTQYF; CDR3 DNA: TGTGCCAGCAGTCCTGGAATCTCGAAGACCCAGTACTTC
V gene: TRBV24-1; J gene: TRBJ2-1; D gene: -; clone size: -; CDR3 protein: CATSARPGITGEDGSYNEQFF; CDR3 DNA: TGTGCCACCAGTGCCCGGCCGGGGATTACAGGGGAGGATGGGTCCTACAATGAGCAGTTCTTC
V gene: TRBV29-1; J gene: TRBJ2-1; D gene: TRBD1; clone size: -; CDR3 protein: CSAPGQGDGNEQFF; CDR3 DNA: TGCAGCGCTCCGGGACAGGGGGATGGAAATGAGCAGTTCTTC
V gene: TRBV20-1; J gene: TRBJ2-1; D gene: TRBD1; clone size: -; CDR3 protein: CSAYRTGMGNEQFF; CDR3 DNA: TGCAGTGCTTACCGGACAGGGATGGGGAATGAGCAGTTCTTC
V gene: TRBV7-6; J gene: TRBJ2-6; D gene: -; clone size: -; CDR3 protein: CASSLTVGANVLTF; CDR3 DNA: TGTGCCAGCAGCCTGACGGTTGGGGCCAACGTCCTGACTTTC
V gene: TRBV12-3/TRBV12-4; J gene: TRBJ2-7; D gene: TRBD2; clone size: -; CDR3 protein: CASSSTSSGGLYEQYF; CDR3 DNA: TGTGCCAGCAGTTCAACCTCTAGCGGGGGGCTCTACGAGCAGTACTTC
V gene: TRBV29-1; J gene: TRBJ2-5; D gene: -; clone size: few; CDR3 protein: CSVNTQETQYF; CDR3 DNA: TGCAGCGTCAATACCCAAGAGACCCAGTACTTC
V gene: TRBV5-1; J gene: TRBJ2-1; D gene: TRBD1; clone size: few; CDR3 protein: CASSVTGTGSNEQFF; CDR3 DNA: TGCGCCAGCAGCGTGACCGGGACAGGTTCCAATGAGCAGTTCTTC
V gene: TRBV11-2; J gene: TRBJ2-7; D gene: -; clone size: few; CDR3 protein: CASSLERKRAYEQCF; CDR3 DNA: TGTGCCAGCAGCTTAGAAAGGAAGAGAGCCTACGAGCAGTGCTTC
V gene: TRBV15; J gene: TRBJ2-7; D gene: TRBD1; clone size: -; CDR3 protein: CATSGTGANSSYEQYF; CDR3 DNA: TGTGCCACCAGCGGGACAGGGGCCAACAGCTCCTACGAGCAGTACTTC
V gene: TRBV14; J gene: TRBJ2-5; D gene: TRBD2; clone size: few; CDR3 protein: CASSLLPGLAGGQETQYF; CDR3 DNA: TGTGCCAGCAGCCTCCTTCCCGGACTAGCGGGGGGTCAAGAGACCCAGTACTTC
V gene: TRBV5-1; J gene: TRBJ2-1; D gene: TRBD1; clone size: -; CDR3 protein: CASSKGQGGAYDEQFF; CDR3 DNA: TGCGCCAGCAGCAAAGGACAGGGGGGTGCCTACGATGAGCAGTTCTTC
V gene: TRBV20-1; J gene: TRBJ1-2; D gene: -; clone size: few; CDR3 protein: CSARDTRAGLRGYTF; CDR3 DNA: TGCAGTGCTAGAGATACACGGGCGGGCCTTAGGGGCTACACCTTC
V gene: TRBV6-2/TRBV6-3; J gene: TRBJ1-6; D gene: -; clone size: -; CDR3 protein: CASRPGTRGGSPLHF; CDR3 DNA: TGTGCCAGCAGACCCGGGACACGAGGGGGTTCACCCCTCCACTTT
V gene: TRBV28; J gene: TRBJ1-3; D gene: -; clone size: -; CDR3 protein: CASSLPGNTIYF; CDR3 DNA: TGTGCCAGCAGTTTACCGGGAAACACCATATATTTT
V gene: TRBV19; J gene: TRBJ1-4; D gene: -; clone size: -; CDR3 protein: CASSTRQSSNDGEKLFF; CDR3 DNA: TGTGCCAGTAGTACCCGACAGAGTAGTAATGACGGTGAAAAACTGTTTTTT
V gene: TRBV29-1; J gene: TRBJ2-3; D gene: TRBD1; clone size: -; CDR3 protein: CSASRRTGPTDTQYF; CDR3 DNA: TGCAGCGCCTCAAGGAGGACAGGGCCCACAGATACGCAGTATTTT
V gene: TRBV6-1; J gene: TRBJ1-6; D gene: -; clone size: -; CDR3 protein: CASRLQGYAGPNNSPLHF; CDR3 DNA: TGTGCCAGCAGGCTCCAGGGGTACGCGGGCCCTAATAATTCACCCCTCCACTTT
V gene: TRBV6-5; J gene: TRBJ2-1; D gene: -; clone size: -; CDR3 protein: CASSYLRVRQYNEQFF; CDR3 DNA: TGTGCCAGCAGTTACTTAAGGGTCAGGCAATACAATGAGCAGTTCTTC